This entry lists 18 T cell receptor beta chains sequenced from one sample in a study of regulatory T cells in long-lasting Graves disease. CDR3 regions were amplified by Arm-PCR using iRepertoire HTBI primers to build TCR beta libraries. TCRdb fed the multiplex PCR reads into MiXCR, producing one record per CDR3 protein. The sample lists 360,000 or so distinct CDR3 sequences; 12% were seen once. The time point is: newly diagnosed GD, antithyroid drugs for less than 3 months. From RNA extracted from PBMCs, the TCR library was made. Another study also made use of these data, one on T cells in Graves' hyperthyroidism and ophthalmopathy.

Sequenced here: peripheral blood mononuclear cells (PBMCs), sampled at new diagnosis, from a patient treated with antithyroid drugs. The receptors here all came from a woman under 30 with Graves disease.

Details on this clonotype: At one end the junction does not follow the germline gene, possibly because of a read error. J is TRBJ2-1 and V is TRBV7-2; perhaps D is TRBD1 or TRBD2 (6 bases each). The CDR3 consists of 14 residues. The V gene's germline CDR1 is SGHTA and CDR2 FQGNSA. The CDR3 here is CASSIGGSVNERFF. The CDR3 bases are TGTGCCAGCAGCATAGGGGGGTCGGTCAATGAGCGGTTCTTC.

This clonotype came up many times. The CDR3 DNA reads TGCAGTGCTAGAGATGCAATTAGGGGTGAGCAGTTCTTC. Protein: CSARDAIRGEQFF. V gene TRBV20-1 combines with J gene TRBJ2-1; tentative D call: TRBD1 (5 bases). Trimming cost V 0 bases and J 9 bases, with 12 bases left between them. Germline CDR1 is DFQATT and CDR2 is SNEGSKA (reference sequence). The CDR3 totals 13 residues.

The table lists this clonotype with many counts. The chain carries TRBV10-3 and TRBJ1-2; 8 bases are a match to TRBD1. The germline gives CDR1 ENHRY, CDR2 SYGVKD. Losses at the gene ends were 7 bases for V and 5 bases for J; bases not matched to a gene: 12. The CDR3 covers 15 residues. CDR3 in amino acids: CAITPSGQGGYGYTF. CDR3 coding DNA: TGTGCCATCACCCCGTCCGGACAGGGAGGGTATGGCTACACCTTC.

This clonotype was recorded many times. The chain joins TRBV4-1 to TRBJ2-7; TRBD1 is a possible D gene (7 bases). V lost 5 bases, J lost 7 bases, and 12 bases lay in between. This CDR3 has 12 amino acids. The V gene's germline CDR1 is MGHRA and CDR2 YSYEKL. The CDR3: CASSTGAGEQYV. Here the CDR3 DNA reads TGCGCCAGCAGCACAGGGGCGGGGGAGCAGTACGTC.

This clonotype showed up many times. The genes are TRBV20-1 and TRBJ2-7, with 11 nucleotides matching TRBD2. After removal of 5 bases from V and 3 bases from J, the junction contained 3 bases not matched to a gene. The germline gives CDR1 DFQATT, CDR2 SNEGSKA (reference sequence). The CDR3 is made up of 13 amino acids. The CDR3 protein is CSAFSGRDYEQYF. The CDR3 DNA reads as TGCAGTGCTTTTAGCGGGAGGGACTACGAGCAGTACTTC.

A note on this clonotype: Given a much more abundant clone one base away, this may be a read error. This chain connects TRBV3-1 to TRBJ1-4; D might be TRBD1 (5 bases). Germline V CDR1 and CDR2: LGHDT, YNNKEL (reference sequence). This CDR3 is built from 15 residues. With 5 bases removed from V and 2 bases from J, the gap between germline ends came to 12 bases. Written as DNA, the CDR3 is TGTGCCAGCAGCGACACAAGGGGCACTAATGAAAAACTGTTTTTT. Translation: CASSDTRGTNEKLFF.

This clonotype was picked up a small number of times. The chain couples TRBV5-1 to TRBJ2-2; 7 bases align to TRBD1. The CDR3 has 14 residues. With V trimmed by 4 bases and J by 4 bases, 4 bases remained unmatched. The germline V gene has CDR1 SGHRS and CDR2 YFSETQ. The CDR3, as DNA: TGCGCCAGCAGCCCGGGACAGTCCACCGGGGAGCTGTTTTTT. Its protein product is CASSPGQSTGELFF.

There are many counts of this clonotype. The chain uses TRBV12-3 or TRBV12-4 and TRBJ2-1, with D possibly matching TRBD1 (7 bases). Trimming removed 4 bases from V and 0 bases from J, with 10 bases in between. CDR3 length: 15 residues. The DNA for the CDR3 is TGTGCCAGCAGTTCCCAGGGGGGCTCCTACAATGAGCAGTTCTTC. Its translation is CASSSQGGSYNEQFF.

This clonotype was seen repeatedly, ten times or more. This chain links TRBV6-1 with TRBJ1-4; 9 nucleotides agree with TRBD1. The CDR3 covers 16 residues. Germline V lookup: CDR1 MNHNS, CDR2 SASEGT. The trim removed 5 bases at V and 4 bases at J, leaving 8 bases unmatched. The CDR3 DNA reads TGTGCCAGCAGTACAACCGGGACAGGGCGTAATGAAAAACTGTTTTTT. This sequence encodes CASSTTGTGRNEKLFF.

The sample holds many counts of this clonotype. The chain combines TRBV3-1 with TRBJ1-5; 7 bases agree with TRBD1. Trimming cost V 2 bases and J 7 bases; bases outside gene matches: 2. This CDR3 contains 13 residues. Germline CDR1 reads LGHDT; CDR2 reads YNNKEL (reference sequence). Here the CDR3 reads CASSQTGEQPQHF. The CDR3, as DNA: TGTGCCAGCAGCCAAACAGGGGAGCAGCCCCAGCATTTT. The entire variable domain, with the rest obtained from reference TRBV3-1 and TRBJ1-5, is as follows: DTAVSQTPKYLVTQMGNDKSIKCEQNLGHDTMYWYKQDSKKFLKIMFSYNNKELIINETVPNRFSPKSPDKAHLNLHINSLELGDSAVYFCASSQTGEQPQHFGDGTRLSIL.

The chain uses TRBV19 and TRBJ2-1; no firm D call. CDR3 length equals 14 residues. Germline V gives CDR1 LNHDA, CDR2 SQIVND (reference sequence). The V gene lost 7 bases and the J gene lost 3 bases, with 13 bases spanning the gap. As DNA, the CDR3 is TGTGCCAGTACAGATCACAGAATCTACAATGAGCAGTTCTTC. Protein: CASTDHRIYNEQFF.

This chain links TRBV7-2 with TRBJ1-2; possibly TRBD1 for D (5 bases). Germline V lookup: CDR1 SGHTA, CDR2 FQGNSA. The CDR3 is made up of 14 amino acids. Between the trimmed V and J ends, which lost 4 bases and 8 bases, there was a span of 17 bases. CDR3 bases: TGTGCCAGCAGCTGGAATCTAGGGCAGGGCGGCTACACCTTC. This sequence encodes CASSWNLGQGGYTF. Using reference TRBV7-2 and TRBJ1-2 for the parts outside the CDR3, the full variable domain is GAGVSQSPSNKVTEKGKDVELRCDPISGHTALYWYRQSLGQGLEFLIYFQGNSAPDKSGLPSDRFSAERTGGSVSTLTIQRTQQEDSAVYLCASSWNLGQGGYTFGSGTRLTVV.

The chain has TRBV19 and TRBJ1-1, with D unclear. V lost 10 bases and J 6 bases, leaving 12 bases between the germline ends. This CDR3 has 11 amino acids. Per germline, CDR1 LNHDA and CDR2 SQIVND (reference sequence). CDR3 coding DNA: TGTGCCATTACCCACGGGGCTGAAGCTTTCTTT. It codes for CAITHGAEAFF. Based on the CDR3 plus reference TRBV19 and TRBJ1-1, the full variable domain is DGGITQSPKYLFRKEGQNVTLSCEQNLNHDAMYWYRQDPGQGLRLIYYSQIVNDFQKGDIAEGYSVSREKKESFPLTVTSAQKNPTAFYLCAITHGAEAFFGQGTRLTVV.

The gene calls are TRBV7-2 and TRBJ2-5; 9 bases are shared with TRBD2. Germline values: CDR1 SGHTA, CDR2 FQGNSA. Unmatched junction bases numbered 8, after V lost 1 base and J lost 5 bases. There are 16 residues in the CDR3. The CDR3 DNA reads as TGTGCCAGCAGCTTAGATGCGGGAGGGCCGATCGAGACCCAGTACTTC. Encoded protein: CASSLDAGGPIETQYF.

This clonotype was seen repeatedly, ten times or more. The chain is built from TRBV2 and TRBJ1-5; a weak D match, TRBD1 (5 bases). The length of the CDR3 is 16 residues. CDR1 and CDR2 from the germline V gene are SNHLY and FYNNEI. The germline V and J ends were trimmed by 2 bases and 1 base, with 12 bases remaining between them. The CDR3 reads CASSEQGGRSNQPQHF. The CDR3 nucleotides are TGTGCCAGCAGTGAACAGGGCGGACGCAGCAATCAGCCCCAGCATTTT.

The V call is TRBV24-1, the J call TRBJ2-5; D gene unclear. V lost 9 bases to trimming and J lost 4 bases, with 26 bases between them. Germline-derived CDR1 and CDR2 are KGHDR and SFDVKD. This CDR3 is 17 amino acids long. The CDR3 DNA reads as TGTGCCACCCAAACTAATAAACCCCTAGGGATGATAGAGACCCAGTACTTC. Encoded protein: CATQTNKPLGMIETQYF.

This clonotype was counted many times. This chain connects TRBV29-1 to TRBJ2-1, with no clear D. The germline V and J ends were trimmed by 0 bases and 7 bases, with 10 bases remaining between them. Germline values: CDR1 SQVTM, CDR2 ANQGSEA. The CDR3 is 13 amino acids. CDR3 sequence reads: CSVEDQLGNEQFF. The CDR3 DNA is TGCAGCGTTGAAGACCAGCTGGGGAATGAGCAGTTCTTC.

Many counts were recorded for this clonotype. The V call is TRBV7-2, the J call TRBJ2-6, with D perhaps matching TRBD1 (5 bases). With 2 bases removed from V and 0 bases from J, the gap between germline ends came to 14 bases. This CDR3 is 18 amino acids long. Germline V gives CDR1 SGHTA, CDR2 FQGNSA. The DNA of the CDR3 is TGTGCCAGCAGCTTAAGTTGGACAATCTACTCTGGGGCCAACGTCCTGACTTTC. Translation gives CASSLSWTIYSGANVLTF.